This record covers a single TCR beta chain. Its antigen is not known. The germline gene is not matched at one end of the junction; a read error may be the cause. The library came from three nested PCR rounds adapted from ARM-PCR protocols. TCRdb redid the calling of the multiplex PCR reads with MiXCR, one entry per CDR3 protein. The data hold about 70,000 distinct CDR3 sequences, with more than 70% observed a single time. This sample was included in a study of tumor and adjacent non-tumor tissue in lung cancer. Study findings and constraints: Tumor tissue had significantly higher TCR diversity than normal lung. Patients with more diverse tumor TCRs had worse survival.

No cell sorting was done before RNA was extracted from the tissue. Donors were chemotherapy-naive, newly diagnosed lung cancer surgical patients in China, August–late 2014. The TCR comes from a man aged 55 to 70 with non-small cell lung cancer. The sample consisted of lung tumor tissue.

Here the CDR3 reads CASSGAPMNEQSF. For the CDR3, the DNA is TGTGCTAGCAGCGGGGCCCCCATGAATGAGCAGTCCTTT. This chain uses TRBV5-4 with TRBJ2-1; 7 nucleotides line up with TRBD2. The germline V gene encodes CDR1 SGHNT and CDR2 YYREEE (reference sequence). This CDR3 is built from 13 residues.